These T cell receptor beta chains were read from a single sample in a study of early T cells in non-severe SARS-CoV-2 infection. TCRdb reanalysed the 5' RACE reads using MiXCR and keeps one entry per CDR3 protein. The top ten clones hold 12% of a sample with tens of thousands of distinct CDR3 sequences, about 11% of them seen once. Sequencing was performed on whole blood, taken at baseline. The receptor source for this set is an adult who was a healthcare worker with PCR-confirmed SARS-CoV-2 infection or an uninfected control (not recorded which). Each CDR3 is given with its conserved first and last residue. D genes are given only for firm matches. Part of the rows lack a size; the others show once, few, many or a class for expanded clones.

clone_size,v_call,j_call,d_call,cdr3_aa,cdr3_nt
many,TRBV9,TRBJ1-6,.,CASSVITDNSPLHF,TGTGCCAGCAGCGTAATAACCGATAATTCACCCCTCCACTTT
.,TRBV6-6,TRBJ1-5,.,CAGGFSNQPQHF,TGTGCCGGTGGGTTTAGCAATCAGCCCCAGCATTTT
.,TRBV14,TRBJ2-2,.,CASSHSYGELFF,TGTGCCAGCAGCCATAGTTACGGGGAGCTGTTTTTT
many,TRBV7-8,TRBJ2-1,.,CASKRGTGDSYNEQFF,TGTGCCAGCAAACGAGGCACGGGCGACTCCTACAATGAGCAGTTCTTC
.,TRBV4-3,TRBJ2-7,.,CASSQLTGREQYF,TGCGCCAGCAGCCAGCTTACAGGACGGGAGCAGTACTTC
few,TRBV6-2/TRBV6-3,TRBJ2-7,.,CASSYDGGPTYEQYF,TGTGCCAGCAGTTACGATGGGGGCCCAACCTACGAGCAGTACTTC
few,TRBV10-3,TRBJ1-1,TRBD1,CAISGRQGITEAFF,TGTGCCATCAGTGGGCGACAGGGGATAACTGAAGCTTTCTTT
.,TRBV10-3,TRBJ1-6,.,CAIAVGPRNSPLHF,TGTGCCATCGCTGTGGGACCCAGGAATTCACCCCTCCACTTT
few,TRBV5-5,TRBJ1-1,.,CASSLGGLTGTEAFF,TGTGCCAGCAGCTTAGGGGGACTCACCGGCACTGAAGCTTTCTTT
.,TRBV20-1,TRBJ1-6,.,CSARPDDRDFLSPLHF,TGCAGTGCTAGACCCGACGACCGGGACTTCCTTTCACCCCTCCACTTT
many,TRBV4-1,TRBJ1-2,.,CASSQEPRQTYGYTF,TGCGCCAGCAGCCAGGAGCCTCGACAGACCTATGGCTACACCTTC
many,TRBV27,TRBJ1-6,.,CASSFFAGSNSPLHF,TGTGCCAGCAGTTTTTTTGCTGGCAGTAACTCACCCCTCCACTTT
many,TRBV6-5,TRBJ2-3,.,CASSQTGTSTDTQYF,TGTGCCAGCAGTCAAACCGGGACTAGCACAGATACGCAGTATTTT
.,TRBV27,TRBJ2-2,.,CASSLSQGGSNTGELFF,TGTGCCAGCAGTTTAAGTCAAGGGGGTTCTAACACCGGGGAGCTGTTTTTT
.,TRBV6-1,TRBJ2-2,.,CASSAQLVFTGELFF,TGTGCCAGCAGTGCTCAACTAGTGTTCACCGGGGAGCTGTTTTTT
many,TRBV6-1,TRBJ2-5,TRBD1,CASSEATPGQQETQYF,TGTGCCAGCAGTGAAGCAACTCCGGGACAGCAAGAGACCCAGTACTTC
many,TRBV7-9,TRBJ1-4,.,CASVPGDEKLFF,TGTGCCAGCGTGCCGGGGGATGAAAAACTGTTTTTT
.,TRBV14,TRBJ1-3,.,CASRRRSGNTIYF,TGTGCCAGCAGACGAAGATCTGGAAACACCATATATTTT
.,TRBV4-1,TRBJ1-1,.,CASSQGPYGLAFF,TGCGCCAGCAGCCAAGGACCATATGGGTTGGCTTTCTTT
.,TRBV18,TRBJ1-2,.,CASSTDRNKYDYTF,TGTGCCAGCTCCACCGACAGGAACAAATATGACTACACCTTC
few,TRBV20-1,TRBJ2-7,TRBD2,CSAPRGGSYEQYF,TGCAGCGCACCCCGGGGGGGCTCCTACGAGCAGTACTTC
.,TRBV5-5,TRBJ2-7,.,CASSHAGVSGAAYEQYF,TGTGCCAGCAGCCACGCGGGTGTTTCGGGGGCCGCCTACGAGCAGTACTTC
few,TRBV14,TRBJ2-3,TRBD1,CASSHHRGLGTDTQYF,TGTGCCAGCAGCCACCACAGGGGGCTCGGCACAGATACGCAGTATTTT
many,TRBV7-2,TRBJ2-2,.,CASSHIKHGELFF,TGTGCCAGCAGCCATATCAAGCACGGGGAGCTGTTTTTT
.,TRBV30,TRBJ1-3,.,CACRSNSGNTIYF,TGTGCCTGCAGGAGTAACTCTGGAAACACCATATATTTT
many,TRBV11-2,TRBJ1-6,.,CASSPGRTTSYNSPLHF,TGTGCCAGCAGTCCTGGTCGTACTACCTCCTATAATTCACCCCTCCACTTT
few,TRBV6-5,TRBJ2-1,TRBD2,CASSPGRAGDNEQFF,TGTGCCAGCAGCCCCGGTCGGGCGGGGGACAATGAGCAGTTCTTC
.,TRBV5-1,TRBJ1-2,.,CASSPEDPRGYGYTF,TGCGCCAGCAGCCCGGAGGATCCTAGGGGCTATGGCTACACCTTC
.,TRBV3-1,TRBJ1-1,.,CASSQGAGGSEAFF,TGTGCCAGCAGCCAAGGGGCGGGGGGCTCTGAAGCTTTCTTT
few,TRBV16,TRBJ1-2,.,CASSQSRNGYTF,TGTGCCAGCAGCCAATCGCGGAATGGCTACACCTTC
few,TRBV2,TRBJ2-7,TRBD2,CASSDQAGAFGEQYF,TGTGCCAGCAGTGATCAAGCGGGGGCCTTTGGCGAGCAGTACTTC
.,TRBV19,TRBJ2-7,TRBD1,CASSPTRGLAYEQYF,TGTGCCAGTAGTCCTACGAGGGGGCTTGCCTACGAGCAGTACTTC
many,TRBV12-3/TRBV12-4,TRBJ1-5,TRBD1,CASSWTGYQPQHF,TGTGCCAGCAGTTGGACAGGGTATCAGCCCCAGCATTTT
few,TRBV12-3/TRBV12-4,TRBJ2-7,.,CASDRGYEQYF,TGTGCCAGCGATCGGGGCTACGAGCAGTACTTC
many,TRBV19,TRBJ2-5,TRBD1,CASSITGDQETQYF,TGTGCCAGTAGTATTACAGGGGACCAAGAGACCCAGTACTTC
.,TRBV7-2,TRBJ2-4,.,CASSLDPGGLAKNIQYF,TGTGCCAGCAGCTTAGATCCAGGCGGTCTAGCCAAAAACATTCAGTACTTC
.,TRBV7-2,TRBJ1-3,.,CASSLGVPNAENTIYF,TGTGCCAGCAGCTTAGGGGTCCCAAACGCAGAAAACACCATATATTTT
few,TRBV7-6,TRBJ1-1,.,CASSSRGTEAFF,TGTGCCAGCAGCAGTAGGGGGACTGAAGCTTTCTTT
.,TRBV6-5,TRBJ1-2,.,CASTPGSQASGYTF,TGTGCCAGCACCCCTGGGAGCCAGGCATCTGGCTACACCTTC
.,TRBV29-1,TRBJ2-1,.,CSVEPQGNEQFF,TGCAGCGTTGAACCACAGGGAAATGAGCAGTTCTTC
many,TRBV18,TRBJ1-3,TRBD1,CASSPGQAGNTIYF,TGTGCCAGCTCACCGGGACAGGCTGGAAACACCATATATTTT
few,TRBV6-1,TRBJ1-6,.,CASAESRGSYNSPLHF,TGTGCCAGCGCCGAATCAAGGGGCTCCTATAATTCACCCCTCCACTTT
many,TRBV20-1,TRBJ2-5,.,CSASGETQYF,TGCAGTGCTAGTGGGGAGACCCAGTACTTC
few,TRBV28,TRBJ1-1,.,CASRSVNTEAFF,TGTGCCAGCAGGTCGGTAAACACTGAAGCTTTCTTT
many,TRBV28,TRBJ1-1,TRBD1,CASSMTGMNTEAFF,TGTGCCAGCTCGATGACAGGGATGAACACTGAAGCTTTCTTT
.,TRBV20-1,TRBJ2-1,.,CSAADSSYNEQFF,TGCAGCGCTGCGGACTCTTCCTACAATGAGCAGTTCTTC
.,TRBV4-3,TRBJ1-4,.,CASSQESRGSEKLFF,TGCGCCAGCAGCCAAGAATCCAGGGGAAGCGAAAAACTGTTTTTT
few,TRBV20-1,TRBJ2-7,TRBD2,CSATHPSGDRREQYF,TGCAGTGCGACGCATCCCAGCGGGGACCGTCGGGAGCAGTACTTC
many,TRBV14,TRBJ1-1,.,CASSQVLGGYTEAFF,TGTGCCAGCAGCCAAGTATTGGGGGGCTACACTGAAGCTTTCTTT
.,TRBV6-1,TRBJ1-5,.,CASRRYRDSNQPQHF,TGTGCCAGCAGACGATACAGGGATAGCAATCAGCCCCAGCATTTT
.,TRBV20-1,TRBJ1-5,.,CSASRWGVSQPQHF,TGCAGTGCTAGTCGGTGGGGCGTAAGTCAGCCCCAGCATTTT
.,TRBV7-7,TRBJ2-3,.,CASSLEPTDTQYF,TGTGCCAGCAGCTTAGAGCCTACAGATACGCAGTATTTT
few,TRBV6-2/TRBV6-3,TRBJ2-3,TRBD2,CASSLSAGAQYF,TGTGCCAGCAGTTTGTCGGCGGGGGCGCAGTATTTT
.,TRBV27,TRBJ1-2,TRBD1,CASSSGTGEYGYTF,TGTGCCAGCAGTTCCGGGACAGGGGAATATGGCTACACCTTC
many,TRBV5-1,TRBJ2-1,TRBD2,CASSLIGLAGGNEQFF,TGCGCCAGCAGCCTGATAGGACTAGCGGGGGGGAATGAGCAGTTCTTC